Following are 14 T cell receptor beta chains from one sample sequenced in a study of cytomegalovirus exposure and HLA in healthy donors. It was with 60 Vbeta and 13 Jbeta primers that the PCR ran. The data were produced by immunoSEQ multiplex PCR, yet TCRdb's version contains in-frame clones alone and is incomplete. The data show about 160,000 clones, roughly nine tenths seen once. Sequencing was carried out using PBMCs. These receptors were taken from a woman in her 30s in good health and CMV-seronegative.

The chain uses TRBV5-1 and TRBJ2-3, with 8 bases that match TRBD2. Germline values: CDR1 SGHRS, CDR2 YFSETQ. The junction had 1 base not matched to a gene; V was cut back by 0 bases and J by 1 base. This CDR3 contains 15 residues. In DNA form, the CDR3 reads TGCGCCAGCAGCTTGGAGACTAGCGGCACAGATACGCAGTATTTT. Translating gives CASSLETSGTDTQYF.

This chain links TRBV7-7 with TRBJ2-7; D call uncertain. The CDR3 has 15 residues. V lost 5 bases and J 1 base, leaving 15 bases between the germline ends. Germline V CDR1 and CDR2: SSHAT, FNYEAQ (reference sequence). The CDR3 reads CASSPEALNSYEQYF. CDR3 bases: TGTGCCAGCAGCCCCGAGGCCTTAAATTCCTACGAGCAGTACTTC.

The chain recombines TRBV7-9 with TRBJ1-1; the match to TRBD1 covers 9 bases. The germline gives CDR1 SEHNR, CDR2 FQNEAQ (reference sequence). CDR3 size: 14 residues. J was trimmed by 1 base and V by 6 bases; bases with no gene match: 3. As DNA, the CDR3 is TGTGCCAGCAGTCTGGGACAGGGGAACACTGAAGCTTTCTTT. Amino acids: CASSLGQGNTEAFF.

The chain carries TRBV7-2 and TRBJ2-5; 7 nucleotides line up with TRBD2. The CDR3 is made up of 13 amino acids. Germline V gives CDR1 SGHTA, CDR2 FQGNSA. The V and J ends lost 5 bases and 2 bases, in that order; junction bases with no gene match: 2. CDR3 DNA sequence: TGTGCCAGCAGCAGACTAGCTCAAGAGACCCAGTACTTC. This gives the protein CASSRLAQETQYF.

The rearrangement links TRBV9 to TRBJ1-2, with a possible D match to TRBD1 (5 bases). CDR3 length: 12 amino acids. Per germline, CDR1 SGDLS and CDR2 YYNGEE. V was cut by 4 bases and J by 4 bases, with 8 bases left in between. CDR3 in DNA: TGTGCCAGCAGCCCCGGGGGCTATGGCTACACCTTC. Amino acid sequence: CASSPGGYGYTF.

This chain links TRBV11-3 with TRBJ2-5; 11 bases align to TRBD1. Germline V gives CDR1 SGHNT, CDR2 YENEEA. Trimming removed 5 bases from V and 5 bases from J; junction bases left unmatched: 7. The CDR3 is 15 amino acids. DNA of the CDR3: TGTGCCAGCAGCAAAACCGGGACAGGGGGTGAGACCCAGTACTTC. Translated, it gives CASSKTGTGGETQYF. Complete variable domain (other parts from reference TRBV11-3 and TRBJ2-5): EAGVVQSPRYKIIEKKQPVAFWCNPISGHNTLYWYLQNLGQGPELLIRYENEEAVDDSQLPKDRFSAERLKGVDSTLKIQPAELGDSAVYLCASSKTGTGGETQYFGPGTRLLVL.

The chain employs TRBV7-9 and TRBJ1-2, with 11 bases that match TRBD1. The CDR3 is 16 residues long. CDR1 and CDR2 from the germline V gene are SEHNR and FQNEAQ (reference sequence). With V trimmed by 2 bases and J by 8 bases, 10 bases remained unmatched. CDR3 protein: CASSLWVKDRGHGYTF. In nucleotides, the CDR3 is TGTGCCAGCAGCTTATGGGTAAAGGACAGGGGGCACGGCTACACCTTC.

CDR3 amino acids: CASSSTTQVIANYGYTF. CDR3 coding DNA: TGCGCCAGCAGCTCAACCACGCAGGTCATAGCTAACTATGGCTACACCTTC. The chain carries TRBV4-3 and TRBJ1-2; D unclear. The CDR3 has 17 amino acids. Germline V gene lookup returns CDR1 LGHNA and CDR2 YSLEER. Trimming shortened V by 5 bases and J by 0 bases, and 19 bases separated the two germline ends.

This clone was seen more than once but under ten times. The rearrangement links TRBV6-1 to TRBJ2-3, with 10 positions matching TRBD1. Unmatched junction bases numbered 4, after V lost 0 bases and J lost 1 base. CDR1 MNHNS and CDR2 SASEGT come from the germline V gene. The length of the CDR3 is 17 residues. CDR3 sequence reads: CASSEAMGTGGTDTQYF. The CDR3 bases are TGTGCCAGCAGTGAAGCGATGGGGACAGGGGGCACAGATACGCAGTATTTT.

CDR3 in DNA: TGTGCCAGCATCCCGACAGGGGGCGGCTCCTACGAGCAGTACTTC. The encoded protein is CASIPTGGGSYEQYF. The chain uses TRBV6-1 and TRBJ2-7, with 10 bases aligning to TRBD1. The J segment lost 0 bases and the V segment lost 7 bases, leaving 6 bases of the junction unmatched. The germline V gene encodes CDR1 MNHNS and CDR2 SASEGT. The CDR3 loop spans 15 amino acids.

The count of this clone is one. V gene TRBV9 combines with J gene TRBJ1-5, with 9 nucleotides matching TRBD1. The CDR3 runs 15 residues. V shed 0 bases and J 5 bases; nucleotides not matched to a gene: 3. Germline CDR1 and CDR2: SGDLS and YYNGEE. The CDR3 sequence is CASSVDYRGHQPQHF. CDR3 DNA: TGTGCCAGCAGCGTAGATTACAGGGGGCATCAGCCCCAGCATTTT.

This chain links TRBV12-5 with TRBJ2-1, with 12 bases identical to TRBD2. The J segment lost 7 bases and the V segment lost 3 bases, leaving 7 bases of the junction unmatched. The CDR3 is 16 residues long. Per germline, CDR1 LGHNT and CDR2 FRNRAP. The CDR3 reads CASGFGLAGNINEQFF. The CDR3 DNA follows: TGTGCTAGTGGTTTTGGACTAGCGGGAAACATTAATGAGCAGTTCTTC.

This clone was seen once. The chain carries TRBV29-1 and TRBJ1-4; 9 bases are a match to TRBD1. CDR3 length: 13 amino acids. Germline V CDR1 and CDR2: SQVTM, ANQGSEA. Trimming cost V 4 bases and J 8 bases; bases outside gene matches: 5. CDR3 nucleotide sequence: TGCAGCGTTGTACAGGGGGCGAACGAAAAACTGTTTTTT. Its translation: CSVVQGANEKLFF. Using reference TRBV29-1 and TRBJ1-4 for the parts outside the CDR3, the full variable domain is SAVISQKPSRDICQRGTSLTIQCQVDSQVTMMFWYRQQPGQSLTLIATANQGSEATYESGFVIDKFPISRPNLTFSTLTVSNMSPEDSSIYLCSVVQGANEKLFFGSGTQLSVL.

The gene calls are TRBV21-1 and TRBJ1-1; TRBD1 is the table's D call and was not checked against the DNA. TRBV21-1 is a pseudogene. This CDR3 contains 18 residues. The CDR3 here is CASSKSPSGDTMNTEAFF. The CDR3 region has the DNA TGTGCCAGCAGCAAATCACCGTCAGGGGACACTATGAACACTGAAGCTTTCTTT.